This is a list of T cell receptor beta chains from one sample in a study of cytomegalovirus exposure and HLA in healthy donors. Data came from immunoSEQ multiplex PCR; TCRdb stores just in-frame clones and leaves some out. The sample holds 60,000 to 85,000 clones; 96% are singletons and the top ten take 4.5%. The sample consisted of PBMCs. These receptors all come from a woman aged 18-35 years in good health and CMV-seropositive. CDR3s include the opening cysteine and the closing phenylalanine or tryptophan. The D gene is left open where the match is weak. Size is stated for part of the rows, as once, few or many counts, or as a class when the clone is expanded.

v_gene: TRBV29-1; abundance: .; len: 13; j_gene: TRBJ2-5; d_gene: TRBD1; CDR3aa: CSATGQGKRTQYF; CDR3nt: TGCAGCGCCACGGGACAGGGCAAGAGGACCCAGTACTTC
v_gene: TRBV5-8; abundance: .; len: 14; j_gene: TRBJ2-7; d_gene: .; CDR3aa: CASSLGDTSYEQYF; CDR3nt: TGTGCCAGCAGCTTGGGAGACACCTCCTACGAGCAGTACTTC
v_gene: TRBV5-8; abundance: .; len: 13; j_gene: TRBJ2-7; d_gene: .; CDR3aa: CASSLDQAYEQYF; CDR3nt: TGTGCCAGCAGCTTGGATCAGGCCTACGAGCAGTACTTC
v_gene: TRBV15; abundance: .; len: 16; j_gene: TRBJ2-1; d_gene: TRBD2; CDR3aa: CATSIGLAGDYNEQFF; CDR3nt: TGTGCCACCAGCATAGGACTAGCGGGGGACTACAATGAGCAGTTCTTC
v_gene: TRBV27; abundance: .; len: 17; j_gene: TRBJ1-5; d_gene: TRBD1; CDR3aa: CASRSYTGTGDDQPQHF; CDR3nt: TGTGCCAGCAGATCCTACACAGGGACAGGGGACGATCAGCCCCAGCATTTT
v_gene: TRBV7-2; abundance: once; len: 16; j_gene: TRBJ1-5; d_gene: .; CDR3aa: CASSLLAVHSNQPQHF; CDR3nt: TGTGCCAGCAGCTTATTAGCCGTCCATAGCAATCAGCCCCAGCATTTT
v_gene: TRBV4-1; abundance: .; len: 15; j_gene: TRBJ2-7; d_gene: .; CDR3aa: CASSQRLVVSYEQYF; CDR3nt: TGCGCCAGCAGCCAACGCCTAGTGGTCTCCTACGAGCAGTACTTC
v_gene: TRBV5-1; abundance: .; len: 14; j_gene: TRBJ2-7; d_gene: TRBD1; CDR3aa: CASSPDRAGYEQYF; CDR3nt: TGCGCCAGCAGCCCGGACAGGGCTGGTTACGAGCAGTACTTC
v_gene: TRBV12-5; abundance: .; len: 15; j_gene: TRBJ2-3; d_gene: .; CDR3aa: CASGDGRGYTDTQYF; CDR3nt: TGTGCTAGTGGAGACGGTCGGGGGTACACAGATACGCAGTATTTT
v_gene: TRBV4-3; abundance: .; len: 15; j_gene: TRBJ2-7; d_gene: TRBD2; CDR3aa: CASSSGTSGRSEQYF; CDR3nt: TGCGCCAGCAGCTCCGGGACTAGCGGGAGAAGCGAGCAGTACTTC
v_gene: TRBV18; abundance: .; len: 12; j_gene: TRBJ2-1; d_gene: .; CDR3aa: CASSPVNNEQFF; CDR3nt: TGTGCCAGCTCACCAGTCAACAATGAGCAGTTCTTC
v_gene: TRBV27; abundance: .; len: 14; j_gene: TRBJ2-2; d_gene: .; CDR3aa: CASSLSGITGELFF; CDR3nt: TGTGCCAGCAGTTTGTCGGGGATCACCGGGGAGCTGTTTTTT
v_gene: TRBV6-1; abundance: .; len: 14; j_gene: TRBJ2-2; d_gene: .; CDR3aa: CASSRDTNTGELFF; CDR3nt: TGTGCCAGCAGTCGGGACACGAACACCGGGGAGCTGTTTTTT
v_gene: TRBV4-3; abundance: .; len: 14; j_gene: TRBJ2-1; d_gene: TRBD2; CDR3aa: CASSQVNSGHEQFF; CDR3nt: TGCGCCAGCAGCCAAGTCAATAGCGGGCACGAGCAGTTCTTC
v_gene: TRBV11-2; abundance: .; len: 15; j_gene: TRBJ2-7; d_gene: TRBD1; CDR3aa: CASSSGQGRTYEQYF; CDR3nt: TGTGCCAGCAGCTCCGGACAGGGGCGAACCTACGAGCAGTACTTC
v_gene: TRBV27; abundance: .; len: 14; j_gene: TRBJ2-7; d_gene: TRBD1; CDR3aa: CASSQSGTAYEQYF; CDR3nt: TGTGCCAGCAGTCAGAGTGGGACAGCCTACGAGCAGTACTTC